This TCR beta chain was retrieved from a study of blood T cell repertoires in COVID-19. As for the study in general: T cells, B-cell-depleted T cells, or PBMCs supplied cDNA or gDNA.

With 5 bases clipped from V and 1 base from J, the junction kept 12 bases outside the gene matches. CDR3 length equals 18 residues. Germline lookup yields CDR1 KGHSH and CDR2 LQKENI. Clones were sequenced by immunoSEQ multiplex PCR, and TCRdb holds only the in-frame ones, with some missing. The table records around 220,000 clones, approximately 86% of them present only once. Sequenced sample: peripheral blood. This TCR derives from a man aged 18 to 35 with active or convalescent COVID-19. The chain is built from TRBV18 and TRBJ2-4; 9 positions match TRBD2. This CDR3 is CASSSVSGSGVAKNIQYF. For the CDR3, the DNA is TGTGCCAGCTCATCCGTTAGCGGGAGTGGTGTGGCCAAAAACATTCAGTACTTC.